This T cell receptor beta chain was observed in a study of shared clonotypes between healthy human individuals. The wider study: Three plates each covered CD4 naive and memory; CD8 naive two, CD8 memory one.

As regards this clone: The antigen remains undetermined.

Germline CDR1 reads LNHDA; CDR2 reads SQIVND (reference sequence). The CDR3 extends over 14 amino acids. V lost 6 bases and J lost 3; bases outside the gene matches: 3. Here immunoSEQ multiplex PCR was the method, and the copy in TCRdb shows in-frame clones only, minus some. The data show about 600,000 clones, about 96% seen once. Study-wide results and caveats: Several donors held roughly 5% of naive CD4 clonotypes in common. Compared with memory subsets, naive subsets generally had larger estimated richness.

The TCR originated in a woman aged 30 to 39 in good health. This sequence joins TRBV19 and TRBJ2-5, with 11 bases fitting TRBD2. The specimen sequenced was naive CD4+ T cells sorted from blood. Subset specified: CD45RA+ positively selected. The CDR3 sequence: CASSQLAGEETQYF. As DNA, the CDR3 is TGTGCCAGTAGCCAACTAGCGGGAGAAGAGACCCAGTACTTC.